This TCR beta chain comes out of a study of human T cells and chemical hapten exposure. Indicated time point: patch test 2, 6 weeks after DPC sensitization. Treatment given: therapeutic diphenylcyclopropenone sensitization with weekly scalp DPC. Patients had alopecia, were aged 18 to 70, and were not pregnant. Unique molecular identifiers were attached to individual cDNA molecules during library preparation. TCRdb re-analysed the RACE reads in MiXCR, keeping a single row per CDR3 protein. The data contain under 85,000 distinct CDR3 sequences, around a tenth of them singletons. Looked up from germline, CDR1 is DFQATT and CDR2 is SNEGSKA (reference sequence). V trimming: 4 bases; J trimming: 5 bases; junction bases outside the gene matches: 8. This CDR3 comprises 15 residues.

The rearrangement joins TRBV20-1 to TRBJ2-3; 11 nucleotides align to TRBD2. This clonotype was obtained from a woman between 50 and 59 years old with alopecia areata. Some clones in this sample may be carry-over from other donors' samples. Sequencing used whole blood, obtained in connection with sensitization to the hapten diphenylcyclopropenone (DPC). CDR3 coding DNA: TGCAGTGCTACTCAGCTACTAGCGGGAGAAGATACGCAGTATTTT. Translation: CSATQLLAGEDTQYF.